The subject of this entry is one TCR beta chain. Its target is unknown. This entry is derived from a study of cytotoxic CD8 clonotypes in ibrutinib-treated CLL. For the study at large: Of the patients, some eleven were relapsed/refractory, about 16 treatment-naive and fewer than 18 IGHV unmutated. After treatment lasting a median about 13 months, range 6 to 36, response samples were collected. Study results and caveats: Among the clonotypes, public ones were uncommon and contracted or held stable on treatment.

Data came from immunoSEQ multiplex PCR; TCRdb stores just in-frame clones and leaves some out. The repertoire holds some 46,000 clones, with approximately 70% as singletons. Germline CDR1 GTSNPN, CDR2 SVGIG (reference sequence). V was trimmed by 0 bases and J by 1 base, leaving 9 bases between them. CDR3 length: 15 amino acids. The specimen comprised PBMCs, sampled after 12 months of ibrutinib treatment. This TCR was sampled from a human donor with chronic lymphocytic leukemia. V is TRBV30 and J is TRBJ2-2; D possibly matches TRBD1 or TRBD2 (5 bases each). This CDR3 is CAWSVLRGNTGELFF. The CDR3 coding sequence is TGTGCCTGGAGTGTGTTGAGGGGGAACACCGGGGAGCTGTTTTTT. Full variable domain (rest looked up from reference TRBV30 and TRBJ2-2): SQTIHQWPATLVQPVGSPLSLECTVEGTSNPNLYWYRQAAGRGLQLLFYSVGIGQISSEVPQNLSASRPQDRQFILSSKKLLLSDSGFYLCAWSVLRGNTGELFFGEGSRLTVL.